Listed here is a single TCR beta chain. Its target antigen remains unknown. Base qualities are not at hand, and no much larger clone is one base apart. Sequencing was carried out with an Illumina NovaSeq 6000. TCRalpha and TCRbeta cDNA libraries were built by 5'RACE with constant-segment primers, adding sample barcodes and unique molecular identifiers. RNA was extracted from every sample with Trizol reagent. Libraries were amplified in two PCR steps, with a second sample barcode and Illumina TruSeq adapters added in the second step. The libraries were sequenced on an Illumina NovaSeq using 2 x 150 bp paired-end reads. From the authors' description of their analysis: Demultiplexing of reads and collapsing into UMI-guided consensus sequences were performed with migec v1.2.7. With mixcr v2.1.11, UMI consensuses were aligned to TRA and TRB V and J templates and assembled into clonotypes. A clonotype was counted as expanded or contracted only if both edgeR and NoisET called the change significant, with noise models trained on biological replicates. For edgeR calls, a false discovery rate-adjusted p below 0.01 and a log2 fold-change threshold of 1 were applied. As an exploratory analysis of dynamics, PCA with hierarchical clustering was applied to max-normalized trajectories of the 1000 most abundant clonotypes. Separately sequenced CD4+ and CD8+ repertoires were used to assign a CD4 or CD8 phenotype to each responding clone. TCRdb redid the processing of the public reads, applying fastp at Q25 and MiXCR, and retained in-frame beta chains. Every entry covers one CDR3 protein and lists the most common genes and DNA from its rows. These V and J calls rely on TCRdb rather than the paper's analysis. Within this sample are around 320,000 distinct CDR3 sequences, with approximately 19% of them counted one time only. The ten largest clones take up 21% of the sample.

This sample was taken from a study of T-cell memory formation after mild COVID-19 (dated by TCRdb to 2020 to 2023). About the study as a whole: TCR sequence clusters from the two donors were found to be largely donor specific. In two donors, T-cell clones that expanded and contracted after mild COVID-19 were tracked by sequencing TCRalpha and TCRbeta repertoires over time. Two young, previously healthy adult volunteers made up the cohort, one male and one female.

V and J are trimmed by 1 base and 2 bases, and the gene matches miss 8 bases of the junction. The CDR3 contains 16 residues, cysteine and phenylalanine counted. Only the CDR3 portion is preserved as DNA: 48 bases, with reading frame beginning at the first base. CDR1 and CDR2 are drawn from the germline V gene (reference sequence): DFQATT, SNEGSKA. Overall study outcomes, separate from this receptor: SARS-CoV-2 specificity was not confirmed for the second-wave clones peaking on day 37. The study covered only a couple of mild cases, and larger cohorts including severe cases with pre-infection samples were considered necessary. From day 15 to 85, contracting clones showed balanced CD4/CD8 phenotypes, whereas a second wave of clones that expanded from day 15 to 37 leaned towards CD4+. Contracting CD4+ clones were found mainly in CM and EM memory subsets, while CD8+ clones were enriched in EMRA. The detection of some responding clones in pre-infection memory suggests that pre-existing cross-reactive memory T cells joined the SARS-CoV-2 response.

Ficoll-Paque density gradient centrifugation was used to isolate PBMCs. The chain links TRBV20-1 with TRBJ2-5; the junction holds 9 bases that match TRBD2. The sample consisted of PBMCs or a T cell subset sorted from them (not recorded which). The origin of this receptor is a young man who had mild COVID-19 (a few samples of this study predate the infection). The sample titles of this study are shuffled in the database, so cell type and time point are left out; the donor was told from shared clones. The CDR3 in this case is CSARGGASGVQETQYF. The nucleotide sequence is TGCAGTGCTAGAGGAGGAGCTAGCGGGGTACAAGAGACCCAGTACTTC.